Here is one T cell receptor (beta chain) with its context. There is no known antigen for this receptor. Base qualities are missing; no much larger clone stands one base away. Each collaborating institution followed its own protocols to collect whole blood in K2EDTA tubes. For TCRbeta analysis, collaborators shipped samples as frozen whole blood, isolated PBMCs, or DNA extracted from either of those sample types. Trimming costs V 2 bases and J 4 bases, and their ends lie 15 bases apart. In the germline V gene, CDR1 corresponds to SGHRS and CDR2 to YFSETQ. The CDR3, from cysteine to phenylalanine, totals 15 residues. Only CDR3 DNA remains: 45 bases, in frame from the first base. The data derive from a study of blood T cell repertoires in COVID-19 (dated by TCRdb to the early 2020s). Some background on the complete study: Collaborator samples came from the United States, Italy and Spain and covered acute and convalescent phases of COVID-19. A de-identified subject ID, COVID-19 status, age in years and sex were almost always included in the sample metadata. Samples came from the ongoing ImmuneRACE study (first 160 participants) plus 1,254 subjects from 6 global collaborators. The material from the prospective study consisted of cDNA or gDNA derived from T cells, B-cell-depleted T cells, or PBMCs. A freely available public database, intended as a resource for researchers studying the immune response to SARS-CoV-2, is where the repertoires were released. Where available, HLA class I and class II types were obtained from metadata supplied by the sample provider rather than from assay-based typing. Subjects who had been exposed to COVID-19, were actively infected with it, or had recovered from it provided the deeply sampled blood TCRbeta repertoires that made up the dataset.

Broader findings and caveats from the paper: How much clinical and demographic metadata was included differed by source and by participant, and the metadata was provided uncurated.

TCRbeta CDR3 regions were amplified from genomic DNA using the immunoSEQ Assay, a bias-controlled multiplex PCR. The paper's data handling went like this. Within the assay, amplification of reference gene primers was used to estimate how many nucleated cells each sample contained. Sequence reads were collapsed and filtered to measure the absolute abundance of every unique TCRbeta CDR3 rearrangement. For each sample, productive Simpson clonality was calculated as the square root of Simpson's diversity index across productive rearrangements. TCRdb obtained this table from immuneACCESS and retained in-frame rearrangements with V and J assigned. These tables miss some clones; where compared with another copy, unresolved V genes account for less than half of the shortfall, and the remainder is unexplained. V, J and clone size reflect that table, while D and trimming were determined from the DNA. The sample table lists about half a million clones, 75% to 90% of them with a count of one. The biggest ten clones account for approximately 3% of the sample.

The sequence came from a human donor in a cohort sampled during active COVID-19. Material for sequencing was peripheral blood. The chain is assembled from TRBV5-1 and TRBJ2-5, with TRBD1 tentatively as D gene (5 bases match). The CDR3 here reads CASSLGGREGETQYF. At the DNA level, the sequence is TGCGCCAGCAGCTTAGGTGGCAGGGAAGGAGAGACCCAGTACTTC. Beyond the CDR3, the reference TRBV5-1 and TRBJ2-5 genes provide the residues; the full variable domain reads: KAGVTQTPRYLIKTRGQQVTLSCSPISGHRSVSWYQQTPGQGLQFLFEYFSETQRNKGNFPGRFSGRQFSNSRSEMNVSTLELGDSALYLCASSLGGREGETQYFGPGTRLLVL.